This T cell receptor (beta chain) was retrieved from a study of blood T cell repertoires in COVID-19. Overall study: Specimens from acute and convalescent COVID-19 originated in the United States, Italy and Spain. T cells, B-cell-depleted T cells, or PBMCs supplied cDNA or gDNA.

With respect to this clone: One end of the junction fails to match germline, which may point to a read error.

Germline V gene lookup returns CDR1 SSHAT and CDR2 FNYEAQ (reference sequence). This CDR3 has 15 amino acids. As originally analysed: The authors estimated nucleated cell counts from reference gene primer amplification. Data came from immunoSEQ multiplex PCR; TCRdb stores just in-frame clones and leaves some out. The DNA gave D and trimming, while V, J and clone size come from that table. The data contain about 120,000 clones, approximately 90% of them singletons. The chain links TRBV7-7 to TRBJ2-1; 10 positions match TRBD1. The sequence was collected from a man in his sixties with COVID-19, enrolled during active disease. The sequenced material came from peripheral blood. The CDR3 region is CASSAGQGTANEQFF. Here the CDR3 DNA reads TGTGCTAGCAGCGCGGGACAGGGGACGGCCAATGAGCAGTTCTTC.